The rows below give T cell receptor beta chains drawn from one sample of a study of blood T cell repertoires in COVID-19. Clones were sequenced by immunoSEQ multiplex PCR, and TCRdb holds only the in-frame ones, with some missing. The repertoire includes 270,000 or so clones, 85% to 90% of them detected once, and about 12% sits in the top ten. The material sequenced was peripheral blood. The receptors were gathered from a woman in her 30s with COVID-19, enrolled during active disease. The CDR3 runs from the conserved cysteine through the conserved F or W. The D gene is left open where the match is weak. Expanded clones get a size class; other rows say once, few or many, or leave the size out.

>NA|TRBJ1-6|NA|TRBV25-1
CASSDPNRDNSPLHF
TGTGCCAGCAGTGACCCCAACAGGGACAATTCACCCCTCCACTTT
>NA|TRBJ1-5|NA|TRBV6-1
CASSDRENRVNQPQHF
TGTGCCAGCAGTGATAGGGAAAACAGGGTCAATCAGCCCCAGCATTTT
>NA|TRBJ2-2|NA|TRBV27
CASSGQTYPGELFF
TGTGCCAGCAGTGGACAGACGTATCCCGGGGAGCTGTTTTTT
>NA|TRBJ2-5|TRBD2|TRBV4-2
CASSRRLAGYQETQYF
TGTGCCAGCAGCCGTAGACTAGCGGGGTACCAAGAGACCCAGTACTTC
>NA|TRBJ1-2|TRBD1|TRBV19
CASSIGQVYTF
TGTGCCAGTAGTATCGGACAGGTATACACCTTC
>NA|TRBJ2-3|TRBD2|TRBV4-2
CASSQASGDAGQYF
TGTGCCAGCAGCCAGGCTAGCGGGGACGCGGGGCAGTATTTT
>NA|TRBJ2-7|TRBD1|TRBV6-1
CASSELRGTGQREQYF
TGTGCCAGCAGTGAGCTGCGCGGGACAGGGCAAAGGGAGCAGTACTTC
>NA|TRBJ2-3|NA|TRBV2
CASSEAMQYF
TGTGCCAGCAGTGAGGCCATGCAGTATTTT
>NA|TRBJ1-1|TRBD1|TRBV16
CASWGQDYTEAFF
TGTGCCAGCTGGGGACAGGACTACACTGAAGCTTTCTTT
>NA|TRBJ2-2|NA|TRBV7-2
CASSPVVGRNTGELFF
TGTGCCAGCAGCCCGGTCGTGGGGCGCAACACCGGGGAGCTGTTTTTT
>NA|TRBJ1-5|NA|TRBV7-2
CASSLDPMTETSGNQPQHF
TGTGCCAGCAGCTTAGATCCTATGACAGAAACGTCTGGCAATCAGCCCCAGCATTTT
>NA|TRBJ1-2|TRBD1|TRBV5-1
CASSKGQGSLNGYTF
TGCGCCAGCAGCAAGGGACAGGGCTCTCTCAATGGCTACACCTTC
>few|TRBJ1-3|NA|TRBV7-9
CASSLGQGPGNTIYF
TGTGCCAGCAGCTTAGGGCAGGGCCCTGGAAACACCATATATTTT
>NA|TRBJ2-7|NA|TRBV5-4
CASSSAGRVYEQYF
TGTGCCAGCAGCTCAGCAGGCCGAGTCTACGAGCAGTACTTC
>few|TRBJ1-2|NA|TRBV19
CASSTQGLSGYTF
TGTGCCAGTAGTACACAGGGTCTCAGCGGCTACACCTTC